This TCR beta chain derives from a study of a mutant IDH1 vaccine in newly diagnosed glioma. As for the study in general: In some groups vaccination began 4-6 weeks post-radiotherapy; others received it with temozolomide. Treated individuals were approximately 62% male and about 38% female, averaging about 40 years of age. Overall study findings and caveats: Changes in top peripheral clonotypes did not appear linked to pseudoprogression.

CDR1 is MGHRA and CDR2 is YSYEKL in the germline V gene. This CDR3 is 15 amino acids long. V was pared by 0 bases and J by 1 base, with 6 bases between. Sample time point: week 23, last vaccination. A 20-mer mutant IDH1 peptide at 300 ug was injected subcutaneously with topical imiquimod. Concerning this clone: The antigen is unknown.

Assay used: immunoSEQ multiplex PCR; TCRdb lists only in-frame clones, some missing. The sample yields approximately 37,000 clones, about 76% seen once. This receptor was taken from a man aged 50 or older with glioma. The chain uses TRBV4-1 and TRBJ2-2, with unresolved D. Here the sequenced sample was PBMCs, taken from a glioma patient whose treatment included an IDH1 peptide vaccine. CDR3 residues: CASSQDGQNTGELFF. The CDR3 region has the DNA TGCGCCAGCAGCCAAGATGGTCAGAACACCGGGGAGCTGTTTTTT.